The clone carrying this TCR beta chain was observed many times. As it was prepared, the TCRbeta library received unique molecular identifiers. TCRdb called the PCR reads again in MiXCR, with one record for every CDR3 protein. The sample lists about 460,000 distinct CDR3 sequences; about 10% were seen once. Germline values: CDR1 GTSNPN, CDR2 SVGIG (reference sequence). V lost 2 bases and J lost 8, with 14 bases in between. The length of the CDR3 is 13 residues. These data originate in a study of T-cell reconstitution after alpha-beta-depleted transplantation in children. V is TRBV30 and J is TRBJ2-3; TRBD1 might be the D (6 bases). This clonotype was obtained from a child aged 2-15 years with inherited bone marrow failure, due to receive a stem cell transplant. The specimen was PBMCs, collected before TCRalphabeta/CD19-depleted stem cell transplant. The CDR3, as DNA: TGTGCCTGGAGTCAAAGGGCCAGGGGTACGCAGTATTTT. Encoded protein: CAWSQRARGTQYF.